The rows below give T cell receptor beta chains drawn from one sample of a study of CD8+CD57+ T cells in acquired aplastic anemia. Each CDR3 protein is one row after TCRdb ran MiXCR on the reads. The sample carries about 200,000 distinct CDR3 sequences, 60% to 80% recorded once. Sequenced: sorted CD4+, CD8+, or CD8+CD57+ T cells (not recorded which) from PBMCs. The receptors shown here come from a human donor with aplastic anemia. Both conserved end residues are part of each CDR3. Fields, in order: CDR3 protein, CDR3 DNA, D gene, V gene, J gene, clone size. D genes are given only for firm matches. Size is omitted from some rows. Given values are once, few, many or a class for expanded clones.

CASSIRVQVLTEAFF	TGTGCCAGTAGTATAAGGGTCCAGGTTCTTACTGAAGCTTTCTTT	.	TRBV19	TRBJ1-1	once
CASSLGTLYGYTF	TGTGCCAGCAGCTTAGGAACCCTCTATGGCTACACCTTC	.	TRBV7-9	TRBJ1-2	once
CASRELLIMNTEAFF	TGTGCCAGCAGGGAGCTACTGATCATGAACACTGAAGCTTTCTTT	.	TRBV19	TRBJ1-1	few
CSAEDWNSYNEQFF	TGCAGTGCTGAAGACTGGAACTCCTACAATGAGCAGTTCTTC	.	TRBV20-1	TRBJ2-1	.
CASSLGAGGGEETQYF	TGTGCCAGCAGCTTAGGGGCGGGCGGGGGAGAGGAGACCCAGTACTTC	TRBD2	TRBV7-9	TRBJ2-5	many
CASSQVSSRETQYF	TGCGCCAGCAGCCAAGTTTCTTCTAGGGAGACCCAGTACTTC	.	TRBV7-2	TRBJ2-5	.
CASRAGASGGGSQETQYF	TGTGCCAGCAGGGCAGGGGCTAGCGGGGGGGGGAGCCAAGAGACCCAGTACTTC	TRBD2	TRBV7-8	TRBJ2-5	.
CASSALGTGGVGYTF	TGTGCCAGCAGTGCACTAGGGACAGGGGGCGTTGGCTACACCTTC	TRBD1	TRBV2	TRBJ1-2	.
CASSFPGEAKAFF	TGTGCCAGCAGTTTCCCCGGTGAAGCTAAAGCTTTCTTT	.	TRBV12-3/TRBV12-4	TRBJ1-1	.
CASSIGTAAYEQYF	TGTGCCAGTAGTATCGGGACGGCCGCCTACGAGCAGTACTTC	.	TRBV19	TRBJ2-7	.
CAIRWGAGDMNTEAFF	TGTGCCATCAGATGGGGGGCAGGGGATATGAACACTGAAGCTTTCTTT	.	TRBV10-3	TRBJ1-1	few
CASSYGAAGELFF	TGTGCCAGCAGCTACGGGGCCGCCGGGGAGCTGTTTTTT	.	TRBV7-6	TRBJ2-2	.
CAGTGGGEQYF	TGTGCCGGAACCGGGGGGGGCGAGCAGTACTTC	TRBD2	TRBV2	TRBJ2-7	.
CASSLAGVFGTDTQYF	TGCGCCAGCAGCTTGGCTGGGGTTTTTGGCACAGATACGCAGTATTTT	.	TRBV5-1	TRBJ2-3	once
CASSQQNTGELFF	TGTGCCAGCAGTCAACAAAACACCGGGGAGCTGTTTTTT	.	TRBV2	TRBJ2-2	.
CASSLGLADHTDTQYF	TGTGCCAGCAGCTTAGGACTAGCGGACCACACAGATACGCAGTATTTT	TRBD2	TRBV5-5	TRBJ2-3	few
CASRVSLGRMNTEAFF	TGTGCCAGTAGGGTTAGTCTGGGGCGCATGAACACTGAAGCTTTCTTT	.	TRBV19	TRBJ1-1	.
CASTYRWQETQYF	TGTGCCAGCACCTACCGGTGGCAAGAGACCCAGTACTTC	.	TRBV9	TRBJ2-5	few
CASSLGLAGEQYF	TGTGCCAGCAGCTTAGGACTAGCGGGCGAGCAGTACTTC	TRBD2	TRBV7-7	TRBJ2-7	few
CSARQGQGPDNSPLHF	TGCAGTGCTAGACAAGGACAGGGTCCGGATAATTCACCCCTCCACTTT	TRBD1	TRBV20-1	TRBJ1-6	.
CSARISYEQYF	TGCAGTGCTAGGATCTCCTACGAGCAGTACTTC	.	TRBV20-1	TRBJ2-7	.
CSGGYGATGELFF	TGCAGCGGGGGCTACGGAGCCACCGGGGAGCTGTTTTTT	.	TRBV29-1	TRBJ2-2	.
CSVTPGLAGETQYF	TGCAGTGTCACCCCGGGACTAGCGGGAGAGACCCAGTACTTC	TRBD2	TRBV20-1	TRBJ2-5	few
CAISKGAGQTINEKLFF	TGTGCCATCAGCAAAGGGGCGGGACAGACCATCAATGAAAAACTGTTTTTT	TRBD1	TRBV10-3	TRBJ1-4	many
CASSQAPGTGDKPGNIQYF	TGTGCCAGCAGCCAAGCGCCCGGGACAGGGGACAAGCCAGGGAACATTCAGTACTTC	TRBD1	TRBV14	TRBJ2-4	.
CSARDAGSGGIDTIYF	TGCAGTGCTAGAGATGCCGGGTCGGGGGGGATAGACACCATATATTTT	.	TRBV20-1	TRBJ1-3	few
CATRDRFYGYTF	TGTGCCACCAGAGACAGATTTTATGGCTACACCTTC	.	TRBV24-1	TRBJ1-2	few
CSAKRGGNQPQHF	TGCAGTGCTAAAAGGGGCGGCAATCAGCCCCAGCATTTT	.	TRBV20-1	TRBJ1-5	.
CASREDRPPDTQYF	TGTGCCAGCAGGGAAGACCGACCCCCAGATACGCAGTATTTT	.	TRBV2	TRBJ2-3	.
CASSLRWGQSNTEAFF	TGTGCCAGCAGCTTAAGGTGGGGACAGTCGAACACTGAAGCTTTCTTT	TRBD1	TRBV11-2	TRBJ1-1	.
CASSSTQGLNF	TGTGCCAGCAGCTCTACACAGGGTCTAAACTTC	.	TRBV5-8	TRBJ2-7	many
CSGAATSYEQYF	TGCTCCGGGGCAGCGACCTCCTACGAGCAGTACTTC	.	TRBV20-1	TRBJ2-7	.
CATSSQLGLAGGSSYNEQFF	TGTGCCACCAGCAGCCAATTGGGACTAGCGGGGGGAAGCTCCTACAATGAGCAGTTCTTC	TRBD2	TRBV15	TRBJ2-1	.
CAIRGDSRPLHF	TGTGCCATCAGAGGGGACAGTAGACCCCTCCACTTT	TRBD1	TRBV10-3	TRBJ1-6	.
CSASRLAGVGETQYF	TGCAGTGCTAGTCGACTAGCGGGAGTAGGAGAGACCCAGTACTTC	TRBD2	TRBV20-1	TRBJ2-5	once
CSVRTGNYEQYF	TGCAGCGTCAGGACAGGGAACTACGAGCAGTACTTC	TRBD1	TRBV29-1	TRBJ2-7	.
CSARDAEPEAFF	TGCAGTGCTAGAGATGCAGAGCCTGAAGCTTTCTTT	.	TRBV20-1	TRBJ1-1	few
CSARPGTANTEAFF	TGCAGTGCAAGACCCGGGACAGCGAACACTGAAGCTTTCTTT	TRBD1	TRBV20-1	TRBJ1-1	.
CASRSGQGAGTEAFF	TGCGCCAGCAGGTCCGGACAGGGGGCGGGAACTGAAGCTTTCTTT	TRBD1	TRBV5-1	TRBJ1-1	once
CASIRRVGEKLFF	TGTGCCAGCATACGCAGGGTGGGTGAAAAACTGTTTTTT	.	TRBV12-3/TRBV12-4	TRBJ1-4	few
CASSAGTGASYEQYF	TGTGCCAGCAGCGCCGGGACAGGGGCTTCCTACGAGCAGTACTTC	TRBD1	TRBV7-9	TRBJ2-7	.
CASSPGDRVNSPLHF	TGTGCCAGCAGCCCGGGGGACAGGGTAAATTCACCCCTCCACTTT	TRBD1	TRBV7-3	TRBJ1-6	.
CSASPTSGIYEQYF	TGCAGTGCTAGCCCTACTAGCGGCATCTACGAGCAGTACTTC	TRBD2	TRBV20-1	TRBJ2-7	.
CSVEDTATTSTDTQYF	TGCAGCGTTGAAGATACAGCCACTACTAGCACAGATACGCAGTATTTT	.	TRBV29-1	TRBJ2-3	.
CASSRDGGPGIEQFF	TGTGCCAGCAGCCGAGACGGGGGCCCGGGCATTGAGCAGTTCTTC	.	TRBV5-6	TRBJ2-1	.
CASGGLLGGTGELFF	TGTGCCAGCGGCGGACTACTTGGGGGGACCGGGGAGCTGTTTTTT	.	TRBV7-3	TRBJ2-2	.
CAISTPLTGAGNTIYF	TGTGCCATCAGTACCCCCTTGACAGGGGCTGGAAACACCATATATTTT	TRBD1	TRBV10-3	TRBJ1-3	.
CSAPLAGRETQYF	TGCAGTGCCCCACTAGCGGGGAGGGAGACCCAGTACTTC	TRBD2	TRBV20-1	TRBJ2-5	.